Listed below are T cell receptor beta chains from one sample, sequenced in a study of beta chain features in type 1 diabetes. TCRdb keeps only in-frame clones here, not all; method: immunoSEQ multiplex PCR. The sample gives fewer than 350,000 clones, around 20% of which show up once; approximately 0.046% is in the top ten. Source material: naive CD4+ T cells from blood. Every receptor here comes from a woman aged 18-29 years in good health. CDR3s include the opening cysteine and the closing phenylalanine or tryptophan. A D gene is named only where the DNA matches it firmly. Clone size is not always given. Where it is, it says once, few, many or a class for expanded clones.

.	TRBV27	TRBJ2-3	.	TGTGCCAGCATCGCCCTTGGGCAGGGACAAGATACGCAGTATTTT	CASIALGQGQDTQYF
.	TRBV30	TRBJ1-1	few	TGTGCCTGGAGTTCGGCAGGGGTGGGTACTGAAGCTTTCTTT	CAWSSAGVGTEAFF
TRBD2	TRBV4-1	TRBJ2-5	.	TGCGCCAGCAGCCACTCTAGCGGGGTACAAGAGACCCAGTACTTC	CASSHSSGVQETQYF
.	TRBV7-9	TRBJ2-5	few	TGTGCCAGCGGATACGACGGGGGGCTAGGGGAGACCCAGTACTTC	CASGYDGGLGETQYF
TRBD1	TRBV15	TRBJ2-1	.	TGTGCCACCAGCAGAGAGACAGGGAATGAGCAGTTCTTC	CATSRETGNEQFF
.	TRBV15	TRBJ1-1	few	TGTGCCACCAGCATTAGCTTGAACACTGAAGCTTTCTTT	CATSISLNTEAFF
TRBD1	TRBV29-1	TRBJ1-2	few	TGCAGCGCCACCCGGGACAGATATGGCTACACCTTC	CSATRDRYGYTF
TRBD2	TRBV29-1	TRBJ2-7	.	TGCAGCGTTGACTCGGGGGGAGGGTACGAGCAGTACTTC	CSVDSGGGYEQYF
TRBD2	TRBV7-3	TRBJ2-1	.	TGTGCCAGCAGCTTAAGCGGGGGGGCCAGCGAGCAGTTCTTC	CASSLSGGASEQFF
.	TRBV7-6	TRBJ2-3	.	TGTGCCAGCAGCCCCAGACGGGGTGCAGATACGCAGTATTTT	CASSPRRGADTQYF
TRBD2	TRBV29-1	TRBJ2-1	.	TGCAGCGTCGTCGGACTAGCGGGAGTCTACAATGAGCAGTTCTTC	CSVVGLAGVYNEQFF
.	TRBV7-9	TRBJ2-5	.	TGTGCCAGCAGCTTAGTTAGGGGGCAAGAGACCCAGTACTTC	CASSLVRGQETQYF
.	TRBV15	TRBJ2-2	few	TGTGCCACCAGCAGAGACAGGGGAATCGGGGAGCTGTTTTTT	CATSRDRGIGELFF
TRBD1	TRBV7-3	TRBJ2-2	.	TGTGCCAGCAGCCCTCCGTCCACAGGGGGTAGTTCAGGGGAGCTGTTTTTT	CASSPPSTGGSSGELFF
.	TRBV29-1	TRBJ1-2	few	TGCAGCGTTCGCACAGGCACAAACTATGGCTACACCTTC	CSVRTGTNYGYTF
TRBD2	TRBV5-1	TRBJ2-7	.	TGCGCCAGCAGCAAGACTAGCGGGAACGTTTTAAACGAGCAGTACTTC	CASSKTSGNVLNEQYF
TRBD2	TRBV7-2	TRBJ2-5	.	TGTGCCAGCAGCCAAACTAGCGGGAGGAGGGAGACCCAGTACTTC	CASSQTSGRRETQYF
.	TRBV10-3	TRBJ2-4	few	TGTGCCATCAGCCCAACCCCCGGGTCCGGATTGAACATTCAGTACTTC	CAISPTPGSGLNIQYF